Listed here are 3 T cell receptor beta chains from one sample, sequenced in a study of blood T cell repertoires in COVID-19. Sequencing used immunoSEQ multiplex PCR; TCRdb keeps in-frame clones, though not all of them. The table lists about 36,000 clones, 90% of them singletons, with under 5% in the top ten. Material for sequencing was peripheral blood. These receptors were obtained from a human donor in a cohort sampled during active COVID-19.

As to this clone: The junction departs from the called germline gene at one end, perhaps through a read error. The chain joins TRBV6-6 to TRBJ2-4, with D perhaps TRBD1 (6 bases). Germline loops: CDR1 MNHNY, CDR2 SVGAGI (reference sequence). The CDR3 runs 12 residues. The CDR3 coding sequence is TGTGCCAGCAGCTACATCGGGACAATTGAAGACTTC. The encoded protein is CASSYIGTIEDF.

Only one count was recorded for this clone. The J gene is TRBJ2-5, the V gene TRBV24-1, with TRBD1 identical over 7 bases. CDR1 is KGHDR, CDR2 SFDVKD, per germline. The junction had 12 bases not matched to a gene; V was cut back by 6 bases and J by 3 bases. The CDR3 is made up of 16 amino acids. For the CDR3, the DNA is TGTGCCACCAGTAGCCCTCTACCGACAGGGAAAGAGACCCAGTACTTC. Amino acid sequence: CATSSPLPTGKETQYF.

The chain couples TRBV28 to TRBJ2-5; 10 nucleotides match TRBD2. The CDR3 is 15 amino acids. CDR1 and CDR2 (germline): MDHEN, SYDVKM. V lost 5 bases and J lost 5; bases outside the gene matches: 8. The CDR3 nucleotides read TGTGCCAGCAGTCCCACTAGCGGGATTAGGGAGACCCAGTACTTC. Its protein product is CASSPTSGIRETQYF.